This TCR beta chain was sequenced during a study of T-cell reconstitution after alpha-beta-depleted transplantation in children. Study-wide results and caveats: Reports say that about two months after transplant, the alpha-beta T cells came out of several hundred graft clones that had expanded. T-cell counts and diversity at one year following transplant were attributed mainly to newly produced T cells. Diversity of TCRbeta at day 60 was high in some patients, arising from surviving recipient T cells and thymic progenitors.

At least ten counts were recorded for this clonotype. Its antigen remains unidentified. Unique molecular identifiers were incorporated during preparation of the TCRbeta library. From the PCR reads, TCRdb called clonotypes with MiXCR, one entry per CDR3 protein. The table shows over 450,000 distinct CDR3 sequences, with 8% to 11% occurring only once. Germline V lookup: CDR1 MNHEY, CDR2 SMNVEV (reference sequence). Trimming pared 5 bases from V and 1 base from J, leaving 7 bases between. This CDR3 comprises 13 residues. J is TRBJ2-3 and V is TRBV27; no clear D gene. The material was PBMCs, obtained before TCRalphabeta/CD19-depleted stem cell transplant. This receptor was obtained from a child aged 2 to 15 with inherited bone marrow failure, due to receive a stem cell transplant. CDR3 DNA sequence: TGTGCCAGCAGTCCATACCGCACAGATACGCAGTATTTT. Translation gives CASSPYRTDTQYF.